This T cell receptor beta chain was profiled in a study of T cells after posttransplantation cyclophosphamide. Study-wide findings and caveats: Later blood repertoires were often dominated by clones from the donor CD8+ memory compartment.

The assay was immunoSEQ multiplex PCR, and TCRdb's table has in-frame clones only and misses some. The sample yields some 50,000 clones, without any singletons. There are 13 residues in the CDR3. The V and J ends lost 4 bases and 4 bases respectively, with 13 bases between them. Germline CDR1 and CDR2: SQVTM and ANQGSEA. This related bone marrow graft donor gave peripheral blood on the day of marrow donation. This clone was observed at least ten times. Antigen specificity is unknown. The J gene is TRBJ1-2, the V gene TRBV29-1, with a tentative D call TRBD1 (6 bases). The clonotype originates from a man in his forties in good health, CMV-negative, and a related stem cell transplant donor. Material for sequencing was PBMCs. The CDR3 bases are TGCAGCGTTGGGGCGGGGGCGGGCTATGGCTACACCTTC. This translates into CSVGAGAGYGYTF.